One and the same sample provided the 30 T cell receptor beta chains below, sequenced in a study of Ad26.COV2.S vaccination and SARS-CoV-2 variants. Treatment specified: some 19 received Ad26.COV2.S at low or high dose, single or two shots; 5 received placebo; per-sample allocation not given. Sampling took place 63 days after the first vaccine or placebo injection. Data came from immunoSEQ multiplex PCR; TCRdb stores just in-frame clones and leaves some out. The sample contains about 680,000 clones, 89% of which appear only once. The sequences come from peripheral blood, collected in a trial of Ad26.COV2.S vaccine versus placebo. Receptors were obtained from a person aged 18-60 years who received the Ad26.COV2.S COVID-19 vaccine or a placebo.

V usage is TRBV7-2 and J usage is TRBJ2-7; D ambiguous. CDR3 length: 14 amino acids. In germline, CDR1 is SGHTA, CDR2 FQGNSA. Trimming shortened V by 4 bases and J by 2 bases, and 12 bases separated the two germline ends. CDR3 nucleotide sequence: TGTGCCAGCAGCTCCACGCATTTAACCTACGAGCAGTACTTC. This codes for CASSSTHLTYEQYF.

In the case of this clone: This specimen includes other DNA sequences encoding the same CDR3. The CDR3 here is CASSPSSGNTIYF. For the CDR3, the DNA is TGTGCCAGCAGTCCGAGCTCTGGAAACACCATATATTTT. This chain joins TRBV12-3 or TRBV12-4 and TRBJ1-3, with D hard to call. The V end lost 5 bases, the J end lost 0 bases, and 5 bases lay between the germline ends. The CDR3 loop spans 13 amino acids.

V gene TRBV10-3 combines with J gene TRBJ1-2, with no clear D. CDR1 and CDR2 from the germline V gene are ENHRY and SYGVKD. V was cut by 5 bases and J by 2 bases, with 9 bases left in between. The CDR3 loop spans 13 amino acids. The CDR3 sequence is CAISNEGNYGYTF. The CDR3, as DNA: TGTGCCATCAGTAATGAAGGAAACTATGGCTACACCTTC.

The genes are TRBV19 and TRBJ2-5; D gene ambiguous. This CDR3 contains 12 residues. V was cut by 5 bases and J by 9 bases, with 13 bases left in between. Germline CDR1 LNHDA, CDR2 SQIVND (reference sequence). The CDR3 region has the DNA TGTGCCAGTAGTCCAGACGGTAGGGCCCAGTACTTC. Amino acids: CASSPDGRAQYF.

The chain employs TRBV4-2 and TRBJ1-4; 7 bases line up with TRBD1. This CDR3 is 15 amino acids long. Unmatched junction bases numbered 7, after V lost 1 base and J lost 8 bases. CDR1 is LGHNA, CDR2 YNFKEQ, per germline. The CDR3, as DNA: TGTGCCAGCAGCCAAGGACAGGGTTCAAAGGAAAAACTGTTTTTT. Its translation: CASSQGQGSKEKLFF.

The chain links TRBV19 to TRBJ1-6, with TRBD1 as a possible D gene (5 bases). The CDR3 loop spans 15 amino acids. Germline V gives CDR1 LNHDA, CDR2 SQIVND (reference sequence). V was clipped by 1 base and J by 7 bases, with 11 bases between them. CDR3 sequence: CASSIVTTANSPLHF. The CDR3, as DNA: TGTGCCAGTAGTATAGTCACGACAGCGAATTCACCCCTCCACTTT.

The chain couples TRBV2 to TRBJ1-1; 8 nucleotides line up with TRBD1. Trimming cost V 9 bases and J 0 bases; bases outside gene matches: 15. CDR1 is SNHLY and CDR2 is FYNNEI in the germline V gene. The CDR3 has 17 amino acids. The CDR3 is CARPPGTGDSMNTEAFF. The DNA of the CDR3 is TGTGCCAGACCCCCCGGGACAGGTGACTCCATGAACACTGAAGCTTTCTTT.

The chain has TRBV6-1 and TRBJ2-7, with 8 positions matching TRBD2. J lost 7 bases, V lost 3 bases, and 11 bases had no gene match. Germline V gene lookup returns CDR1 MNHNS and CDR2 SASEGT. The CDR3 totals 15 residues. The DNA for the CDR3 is TGTGCCAGCAGTGAGTCGGCGGGGGGCCCTTGGGAGCAGTACTTC. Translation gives CASSESAGGPWEQYF.

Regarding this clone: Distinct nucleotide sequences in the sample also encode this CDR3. CDR3 in amino acids: CASSQDTGGYNEQFF. The CDR3, as DNA: TGCGCCAGCAGCCAAGATACAGGAGGTTACAATGAGCAGTTCTTC. The J gene is TRBJ2-1, the V gene TRBV4-3, with D tentatively TRBD1 or TRBD2 (5 bases each). The CDR3 is made up of 15 amino acids. The V end lost 0 bases, the J end lost 4 bases, and 10 bases lay between the germline ends. CDR1 and CDR2 from the germline V gene are LGHNA and YSLEER.

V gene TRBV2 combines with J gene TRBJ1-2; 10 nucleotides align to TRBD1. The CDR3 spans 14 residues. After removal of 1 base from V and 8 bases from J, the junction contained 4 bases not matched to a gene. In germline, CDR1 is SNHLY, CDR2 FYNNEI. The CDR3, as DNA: TGTGCCAGCAGTGAAGGAGAGGGACAGGGGGGCTACACCTTC. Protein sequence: CASSEGEGQGGYTF.

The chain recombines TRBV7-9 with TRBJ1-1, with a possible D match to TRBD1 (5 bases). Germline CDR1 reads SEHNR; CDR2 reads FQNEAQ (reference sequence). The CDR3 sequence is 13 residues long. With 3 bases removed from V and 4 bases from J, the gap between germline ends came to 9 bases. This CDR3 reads CASSLGEGTEAFF. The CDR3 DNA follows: TGTGCCAGCAGCTTGGGGGAGGGCACTGAAGCTTTCTTT.

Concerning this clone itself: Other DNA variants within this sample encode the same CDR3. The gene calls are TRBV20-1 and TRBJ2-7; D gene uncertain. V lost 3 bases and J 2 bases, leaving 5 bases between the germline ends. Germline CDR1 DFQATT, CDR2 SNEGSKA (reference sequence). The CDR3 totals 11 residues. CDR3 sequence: CSASRTYEQYF. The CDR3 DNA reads TGCAGTGCTAGCAGGACCTACGAGCAGTACTTC.

The CDR3, as DNA: TGTGCCAGCAGCCACAATCGGCGAAGGGCCTTCTATGGCTACACCTTC. This codes for CASSHNRRRAFYGYTF. The chain couples TRBV3-1 (or the pseudogene TRBV3-2) to TRBJ1-2, with D unresolved. Between the trimmed V and J ends, which lost 3 bases and 4 bases, there was a span of 18 bases. The CDR3 extends over 16 amino acids. Germline CDR1 is LGHDT and CDR2 is YNNKEL (reference sequence).

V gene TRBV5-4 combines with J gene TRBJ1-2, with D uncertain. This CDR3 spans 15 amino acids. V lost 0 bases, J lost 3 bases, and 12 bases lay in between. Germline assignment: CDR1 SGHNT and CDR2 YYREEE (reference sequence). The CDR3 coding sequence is TGTGCCAGCAGCTTGGTGGGCAGGCCCCACTATGGCTACACCTTC. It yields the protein CASSLVGRPHYGYTF.

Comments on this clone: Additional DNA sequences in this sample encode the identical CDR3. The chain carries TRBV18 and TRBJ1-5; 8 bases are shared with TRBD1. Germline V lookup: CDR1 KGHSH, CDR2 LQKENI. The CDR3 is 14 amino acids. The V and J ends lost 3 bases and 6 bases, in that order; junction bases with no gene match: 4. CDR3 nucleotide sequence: TGTGCCAGCTCACCGGACAGGGTGAGTCAGCCCCAGCATTTT. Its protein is CASSPDRVSQPQHF.

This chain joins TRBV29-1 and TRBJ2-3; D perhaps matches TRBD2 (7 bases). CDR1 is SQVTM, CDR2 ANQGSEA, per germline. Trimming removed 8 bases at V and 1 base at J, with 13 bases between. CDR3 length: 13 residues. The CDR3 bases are TGCAGCTCCGGGGGGCAGGGCACAGATACGCAGTATTTT. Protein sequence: CSSGGQGTDTQYF.

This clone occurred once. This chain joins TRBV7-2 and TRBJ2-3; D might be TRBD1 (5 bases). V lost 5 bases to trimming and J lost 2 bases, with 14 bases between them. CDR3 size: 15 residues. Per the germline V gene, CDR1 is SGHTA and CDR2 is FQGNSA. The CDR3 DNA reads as TGTGCCAGCAGCCCTTGGGGCAGGGCCACAGATACGCAGTATTTT. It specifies CASSPWGRATDTQYF.

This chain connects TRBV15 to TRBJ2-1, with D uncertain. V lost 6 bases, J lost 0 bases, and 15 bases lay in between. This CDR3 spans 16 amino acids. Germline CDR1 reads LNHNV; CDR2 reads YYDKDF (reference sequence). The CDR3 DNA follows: TGTGCCACCAGTACCTTGAGACTCAGCTCCTACAATGAGCAGTTCTTC. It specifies CATSTLRLSSYNEQFF.

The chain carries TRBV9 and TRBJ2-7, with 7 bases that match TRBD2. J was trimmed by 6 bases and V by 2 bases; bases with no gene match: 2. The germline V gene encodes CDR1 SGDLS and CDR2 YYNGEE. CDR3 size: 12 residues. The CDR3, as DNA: TGTGCCAGCAGCGTGGGAGGGGCCGAGCAGTACTTC. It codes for CASSVGGAEQYF.

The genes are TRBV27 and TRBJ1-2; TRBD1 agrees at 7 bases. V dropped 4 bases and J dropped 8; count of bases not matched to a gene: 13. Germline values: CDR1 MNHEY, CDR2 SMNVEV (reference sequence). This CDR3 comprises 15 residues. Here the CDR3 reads CASSSMDRPRTGYTF. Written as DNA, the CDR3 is TGTGCCAGCAGTTCCATGGACAGGCCCAGGACGGGCTACACCTTC.

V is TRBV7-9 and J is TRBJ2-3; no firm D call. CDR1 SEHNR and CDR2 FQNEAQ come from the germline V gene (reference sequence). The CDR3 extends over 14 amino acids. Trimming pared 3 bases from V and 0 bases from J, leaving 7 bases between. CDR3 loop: CASSLELSTDTQYF. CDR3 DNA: TGTGCCAGCAGCTTGGAGCTTAGCACAGATACGCAGTATTTT.

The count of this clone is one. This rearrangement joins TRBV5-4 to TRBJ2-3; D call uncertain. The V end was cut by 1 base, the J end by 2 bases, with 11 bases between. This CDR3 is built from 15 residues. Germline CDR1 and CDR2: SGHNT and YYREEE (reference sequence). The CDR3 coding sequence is TGTGCCAGCAGCTTGATGTCCTCGCTCACAGATACGCAGTATTTT. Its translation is CASSLMSSLTDTQYF.

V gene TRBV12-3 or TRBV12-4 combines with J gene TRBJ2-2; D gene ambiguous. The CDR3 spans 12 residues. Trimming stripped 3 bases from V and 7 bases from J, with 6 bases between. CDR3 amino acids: CASSFWRGELFF. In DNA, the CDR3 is TGTGCCAGCAGTTTTTGGCGCGGGGAGCTGTTTTTT.

CDR3 nucleotides: TGTGCCTGGAGAGAGGCGGACACCGGGGAGCTGTTTTTT. Translation gives CAWREADTGELFF. V gene TRBV30 combines with J gene TRBJ2-2; no definite D call. The CDR3 has 13 amino acids. With 3 bases removed from V and 3 bases from J, the gap between germline ends came to 8 bases. CDR1 GTSNPN and CDR2 SVGIG come from the germline V gene (reference sequence).

The DNA of the CDR3 is TGTGCCAGCGGGGCGCGGGGCCGGGGAGATACGCAGTATTTT. This sequence encodes CASGARGRGDTQYF. V is TRBV7-9 and J is TRBJ2-3, with D possibly being TRBD2 (6 bases). The V gene's germline CDR1 is SEHNR and CDR2 FQNEAQ (reference sequence). CDR3 length: 14 amino acids. V was clipped by 8 bases and J by 5 bases, with 17 bases between them. Supplemented by reference TRBV7-9 and TRBJ2-3, the full variable domain reads DTGVSQNPRHKITKRGQNVTFRCDPISEHNRLYWYRQTLGQGPEFLTYFQNEAQLEKSRLLSDRFSAERPKGSFSTLEIQRTEQGDSAMYLCASGARGRGDTQYFGPGTRLTVL.

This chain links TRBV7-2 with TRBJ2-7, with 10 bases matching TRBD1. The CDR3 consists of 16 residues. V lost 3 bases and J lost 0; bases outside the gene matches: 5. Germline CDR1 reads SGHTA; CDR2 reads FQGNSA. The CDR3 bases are TGTGCCAGCAGCTTGACAGGGGGCGGTAGCTCCTACGAGCAGTACTTC. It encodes CASSLTGGGSSYEQYF. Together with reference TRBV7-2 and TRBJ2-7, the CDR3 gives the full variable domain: GAGVSQSPSNKVTEKGKDVELRCDPISGHTALYWYRQSLGQGLEFLIYFQGNSAPDKSGLPSDRFSAERTGGSVSTLTIQRTQQEDSAVYLCASSLTGGGSSYEQYFGPGTRLTVT.

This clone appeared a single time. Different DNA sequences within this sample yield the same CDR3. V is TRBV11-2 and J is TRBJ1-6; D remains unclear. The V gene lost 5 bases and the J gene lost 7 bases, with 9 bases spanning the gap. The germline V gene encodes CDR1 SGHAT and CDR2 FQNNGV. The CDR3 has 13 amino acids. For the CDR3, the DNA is TGTGCCAGCAGCCTGGACTTAAATTCACCCCTCCACTTT. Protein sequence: CASSLDLNSPLHF.

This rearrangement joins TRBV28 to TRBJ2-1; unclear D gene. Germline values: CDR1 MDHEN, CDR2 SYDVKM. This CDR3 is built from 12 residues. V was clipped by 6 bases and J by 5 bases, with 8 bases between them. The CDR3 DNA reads TGTGCCAGCAGCCTCGCGGACAATGAGCAGTTCTTC. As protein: CASSLADNEQFF. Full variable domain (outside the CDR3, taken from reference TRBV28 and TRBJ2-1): DVKVTQSSRYLVKRTGEKVFLECVQDMDHENMFWYRQDPGLGLRLIYFSYDVKMKEKGDIPEGYSVSREKKERFSLILESASTNQTSMYLCASSLADNEQFFGPGTRLTVL.

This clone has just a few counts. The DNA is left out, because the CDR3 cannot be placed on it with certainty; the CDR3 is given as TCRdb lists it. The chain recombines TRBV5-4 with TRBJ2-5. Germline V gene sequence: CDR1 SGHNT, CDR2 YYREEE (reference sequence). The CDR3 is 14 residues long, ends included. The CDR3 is CASSLRRAGETQYF.

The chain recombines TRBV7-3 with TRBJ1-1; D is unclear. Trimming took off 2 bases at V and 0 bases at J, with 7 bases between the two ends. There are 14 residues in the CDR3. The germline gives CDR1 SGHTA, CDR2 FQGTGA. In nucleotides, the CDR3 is TGTGCCAGCAGCTTATCCGGCATGAACACTGAAGCTTTCTTT. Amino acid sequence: CASSLSGMNTEAFF.